Below, 9 T cell receptor beta chains from the same sample are listed, as sequenced in a study of PD-L1 blockade in urothelial cancer. This sample's time point: pretreatment peripheral blood. Profiling relied on immunoSEQ multiplex PCR, and the TCRdb table lists in-frame clones only, not all of them. Among approximately 47,000 clones listed, 82% were seen once. Sequenced here: PBMCs, sampled around atezolizumab (anti-PD-L1) treatment. These receptors were taken from a man aged 50-60 years with urothelial cancer.

This chain joins TRBV6-5 and TRBJ1-5; no clear D. The CDR3 runs 13 residues. Looked up from germline, CDR1 is MNHEY and CDR2 is SVGAGI. V was pared by 2 bases and J by 6 bases, with 8 bases between. The CDR3 loop is CASSYALSQPQHF. CDR3 bases: TGTGCCAGCAGTTACGCGTTGAGTCAGCCCCAGCATTTT.

The rearrangement links TRBV6-1 to TRBJ2-5, with 8 bases identical to TRBD2. CDR3 length: 14 amino acids. From germline, CDR1 is MNHNS and CDR2 SASEGT. J gave up 4 bases and V 4 bases, and 5 bases lay outside the gene matches. Written as DNA, the CDR3 is TGTGCCAGCAGTGTCCGGGGGGGTTTAGAGACCCAGTACTTC. Encoded protein: CASSVRGGLETQYF.

The chain couples TRBV7-2 to TRBJ1-1; D is unresolved. Trimming removed 2 bases from V and 4 bases from J, with 5 bases in between. This CDR3 spans 12 amino acids. CDR1 and CDR2 from the germline V gene are SGHTA and FQGNSA. CDR3 residues: CASSLFSTEAFF. DNA for the CDR3: TGTGCCAGCAGCTTATTCAGCACTGAAGCTTTCTTT.

This chain uses TRBV2 with TRBJ1-1; D might be TRBD1 (6 bases). Germline V gene sequence: CDR1 SNHLY, CDR2 FYNNEI. V gave up 4 bases and J gave up 3 bases, with 9 bases separating them. The CDR3 loop spans 13 amino acids. The CDR3 is CASSGQGYTEAFF. CDR3 coding DNA: TGTGCCAGCAGTGGGCAGGGGTACACTGAAGCTTTCTTT.

The chain links TRBV7-2 to TRBJ1-1; unclear D gene. This CDR3 spans 15 amino acids. Germline CDR1 SGHTA, CDR2 FQGNSA. The germline V and J ends were trimmed by 5 bases and 8 bases, with 21 bases remaining between them. The CDR3 DNA reads TGTGCCAGCAGCCTCGGGAGGGCTGGAGGTTGGGAAGCTTTCTTT. Translation: CASSLGRAGGWEAFF. The variable domain in full, with the rest retrieved from reference TRBV7-2 and TRBJ1-1, is GAGVSQSPSNKVTEKGKDVELRCDPISGHTALYWYRQSLGQGLEFLIYFQGNSAPDKSGLPSDRFSAERTGGSVSTLTIQRTQQEDSAVYLCASSLGRAGGWEAFFGQGTRLTVV.

The gene calls are TRBV29-1 and TRBJ1-3; 8 bases map to TRBD1. J lost 0 bases, V lost 7 bases, and 5 bases had no gene match. The length of the CDR3 is 14 residues. The germline V gene has CDR1 SQVTM and CDR2 ANQGSEA. The CDR3 nucleotides read TGCAGCGCCTACAGGGGGGGCTCTGGAAACACCATATATTTT. It is translated as CSAYRGGSGNTIYF. The entire variable domain, with the rest obtained from reference TRBV29-1 and TRBJ1-3, is as follows: SAVISQKPSRDICQRGTSLTIQCQVDSQVTMMFWYRQQPGQSLTLIATANQGSEATYESGFVIDKFPISRPNLTFSTLTVSNMSPEDSSIYLCSAYRGGSGNTIYFGEGSWLTVV.

The rearrangement links TRBV15 to TRBJ1-5; no reliable D call. V was trimmed by 1 base and J by 0 bases, leaving 16 bases between them. This CDR3 comprises 18 residues. Germline loops: CDR1 LNHNV, CDR2 YYDKDF (reference sequence). CDR3 sequence reads: CATSRGLRPLNSNQPQHF. In DNA, the CDR3 is TGTGCCACCAGCAGAGGACTCCGCCCATTAAATAGCAATCAGCCCCAGCATTTT.

V and J are TRBV11-2 and TRBJ1-2, with 9 bases that match TRBD1. J was trimmed by 8 bases and V by 5 bases; bases with no gene match: 9. Germline values: CDR1 SGHAT, CDR2 FQNNGV. This CDR3 comprises 14 residues. The DNA of the CDR3 is TGTGCCAGCAGCGCATTACAGGGGGCAGAGGGCTACACCTTC. This codes for CASSALQGAEGYTF.

The table lists this clone with a count of one. V gene TRBV11-2 combines with J gene TRBJ2-2, with 13 positions matching TRBD2. This CDR3 contains 19 residues. J was trimmed by 2 bases and V by 5 bases; bases with no gene match: 11. The germline CDR1 and CDR2 sequences are SGHAT and FQNNGV. This CDR3 is CASSLRTSGGFGNTGELFF. CDR3 bases: TGTGCCAGCAGCCTTCGGACTAGCGGGGGTTTCGGAAACACCGGGGAGCTGTTTTTT.